The next 2 T cell receptor beta chains were all read from a single sample in a study of T cells in Graves' hyperthyroidism and ophthalmopathy. The CDR3 regions of TCR beta were amplified from RNA transcripts. Researchers ran a first-round RT-PCR on the TCR CDR3 using the HTBI primer set. TCRdb fed the multiplex PCR reads into MiXCR, producing one record per CDR3 protein. Among about 59,000 distinct CDR3 sequences listed, about 57% were seen once. The specimen sequenced was blood. Source of these receptors: a woman aged 55-70 years with Graves' ophthalmopathy.

A few counts support this clonotype. The chain employs TRBV7-9 and TRBJ2-7; D gene uncertain. Germline CDR1 reads SEHNR; CDR2 reads FQNEAQ (reference sequence). This CDR3 has 14 residues. The ends were cut back, 5 bases at V and 1 base at J, with 12 bases in the middle. CDR3 coding DNA: TGTGCCAGCAGCCTGCCCGCGGATTCCTACGAGCAGTACTTC. Its protein product is CASSLPADSYEQYF.

This clonotype is deemed medium-sized (0.01 to 0.1%). The V call is TRBV10-1, the J call TRBJ2-3; 8 nucleotides match TRBD2. Germline CDR1 is WNHNN and CDR2 is SYGVQD (reference sequence). The CDR3 consists of 14 residues. J gave up 8 bases and V 3 bases, and 7 bases lay outside the gene matches. CDR3 nucleotides: TGCGCCAGCAGTGATTTAAGCGGGAGAGGTACGCAGTATTTT. Amino acid sequence: CASSDLSGRGTQYF.